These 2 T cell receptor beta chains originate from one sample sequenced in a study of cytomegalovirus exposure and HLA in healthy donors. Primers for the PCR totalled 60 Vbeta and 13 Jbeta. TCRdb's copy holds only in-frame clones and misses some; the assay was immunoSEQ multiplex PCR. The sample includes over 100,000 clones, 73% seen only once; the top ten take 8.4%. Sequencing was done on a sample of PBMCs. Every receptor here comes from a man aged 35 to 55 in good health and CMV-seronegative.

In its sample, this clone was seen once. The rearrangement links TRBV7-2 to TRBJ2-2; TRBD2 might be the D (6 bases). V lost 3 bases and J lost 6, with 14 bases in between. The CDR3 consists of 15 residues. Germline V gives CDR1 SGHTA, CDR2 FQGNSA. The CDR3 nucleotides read TGTGCCAGCAGCTTCAGATCGGGCGGGGCCGGGGAGCTGTTTTTT. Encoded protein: CASSFRSGGAGELFF.

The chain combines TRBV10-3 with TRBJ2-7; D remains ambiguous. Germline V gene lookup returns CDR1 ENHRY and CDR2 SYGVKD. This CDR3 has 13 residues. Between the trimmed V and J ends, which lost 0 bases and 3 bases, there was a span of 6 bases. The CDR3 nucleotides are TGTGCCATCAGTGAGTCGAACGGCTACGAGCAGTACTTC. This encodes CAISESNGYEQYF.